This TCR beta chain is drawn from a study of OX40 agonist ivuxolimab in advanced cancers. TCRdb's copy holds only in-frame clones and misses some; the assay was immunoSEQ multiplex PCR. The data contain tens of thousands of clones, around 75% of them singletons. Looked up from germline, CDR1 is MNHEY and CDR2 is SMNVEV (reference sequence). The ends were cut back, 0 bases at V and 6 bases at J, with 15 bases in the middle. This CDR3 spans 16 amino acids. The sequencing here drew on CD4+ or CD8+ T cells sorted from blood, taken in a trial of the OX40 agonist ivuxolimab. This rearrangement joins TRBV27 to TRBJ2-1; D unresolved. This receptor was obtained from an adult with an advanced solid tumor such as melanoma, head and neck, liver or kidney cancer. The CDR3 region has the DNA TGTGCCAGCAGTTTATCTTCCGGAGCCTTTCTCAATGAGCAGTTCTTC. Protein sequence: CASSLSSGAFLNEQFF.